This TCR beta chain was documented in a study of cytomegalovirus exposure and HLA in healthy donors. Vbeta (60) and Jbeta (13) primers were used in the PCR. The assay was immunoSEQ multiplex PCR, and TCRdb's table has in-frame clones only and misses some. The sample comprises 200,000 to 250,000 clones, approximately 80% of which are singletons, and approximately 1.4% rests with the top ten. With 7 bases clipped from V and 1 base from J, the junction kept 4 bases outside the gene matches. CDR3 size: 14 residues. Germline CDR1 is SNHLY and CDR2 is FYNNEI. This TCR derives from a girl aged 5-17 years in good health and CMV-seronegative. Specimen: PBMCs. This chain links TRBV2 with TRBJ2-3; 8 nucleotides agree with TRBD1. Written as DNA, the CDR3 is TGTGCCAGCAAGAAACAGGGGGGCACAGATACGCAGTATTTT. This sequence encodes CASKKQGGTDTQYF.